Detailed here is one TCR beta chain. The specificity of this receptor is unknown. No much larger clone is present one base from it, and per-base qualities are unavailable. Read against the paper, the sample's time point label means: baseline before first vaccination. Vaccinee samples were obtained from the UK trials COV001 and COV002, which included a single-blind randomized controlled phase 2/3 trial of AZD1222 (ChAdOx1 nCoV-19) in healthy adults. Trial participant PBMC samples were collected at day 0 and day 28 after the second dose for TCRbeta chain sequencing. The sample comes from a study of T cell responses to AZD1222 COVID-19 vaccine listed by TCRdb under 2021. About the full investigation: AZD1222 recipients given second doses at about 4 weeks or at about 12 weeks were pooled, since spike-specific TCR depth and breadth were not found to differ between the two schedules. Trial participants were enrolled into age subgroups of 18-55, 56-69 and 70-plus years, which contained around 150, 29 and 61 TCR-sequenced participants, respectively. A total of 233 trial participants underwent TCR sequencing, of whom around 210 had received two doses of AZD1222 and some 26 had received two doses of the MenACWY control vaccine. What the study reported, not specific to this receptor: The whole spike protein was spanned by vaccine-associated CD4 TCRs, and dominant responses were seen in regions 160-218 and 743-854. Only a handful of AZD1222 recipients were SARS-CoV-2 seropositive at baseline, limiting conclusions about previously exposed vaccinees. Because no samples from the day 14 peak response were available, repertoires could be characterized only after the peak T cell response. Reportedly, almost half of the unique spike-specific TCRs recognized epitopes lying outside the regions that are mutated in the B.1.351 and B.1.1.7 variants. Participants were mostly white British and included more females than males, and it was suggested by the authors that clonal diversity may have been underestimated. Spike-specific TCR breadth and depth rose significantly after two AZD1222 doses compared with day 0 and with MenACWY recipients. The 56-69-year group was small, and its depth increase did not reach significance, likely because of low power.

From the cysteine through the phenylalanine, the CDR3 covers 15 amino acids. Of all the DNA, just the CDR3 is kept, 45 bases in frame from base 1. CDR1 and CDR2 are read off the germline V gene as SNHLY and FYNNEI. Trimming at the junction amounts to 11 bases on V and 4 bases on J, and the germline ends lie 18 bases apart. The CDR3 regions of human TCRbeta chains were analyzed by immunosequencing. The paper's data handling went like this. TCRs in the repertoires were compared against a reference library of SARS-CoV-2-specific TCRs that had been generated with the MIRA antigen-specificity platform. Breadth meant the fraction of unique TCRs that were SARS-CoV-2-associated, whereas depth meant the fraction of total T cells that were SARS-CoV-2-associated. Using the MIRA data, each spike-specific TCR was assigned both to the spike region to which the TCR was reactive and to a CD4 or CD8 class. Log10-transformed breadth and depth values were compared by one-way ANOVA with Sidak's multiple comparisons tests. The table comes from immuneACCESS by way of TCRdb, which keeps in-frame sequences with V and J called. Part of the clones is missing from these tables; in studies checked, under half for an unresolved V gene and the rest for unknown reasons. The V and J calls and clone size are taken from that table; D and trimming were inferred from the DNA. The sample table shows approximately 130,000 clones, and roughly 89% are seen once. The ten most abundant clones make up approximately 28% of the sample.

This sequence was found in an adult in good health. The source was peripheral blood, collected on day 0 of AZD1222 vaccination. This receptor chain uses TRBV2 and TRBJ1-6; a weak D assignment points to TRBD1 (5 bases agree). CDR3 region: CAGRRPGDYNSPLHF. The nucleotides are TGTGCCGGCCGCCGGCCGGGGGATTATAATTCACCCCTCCACTTT.